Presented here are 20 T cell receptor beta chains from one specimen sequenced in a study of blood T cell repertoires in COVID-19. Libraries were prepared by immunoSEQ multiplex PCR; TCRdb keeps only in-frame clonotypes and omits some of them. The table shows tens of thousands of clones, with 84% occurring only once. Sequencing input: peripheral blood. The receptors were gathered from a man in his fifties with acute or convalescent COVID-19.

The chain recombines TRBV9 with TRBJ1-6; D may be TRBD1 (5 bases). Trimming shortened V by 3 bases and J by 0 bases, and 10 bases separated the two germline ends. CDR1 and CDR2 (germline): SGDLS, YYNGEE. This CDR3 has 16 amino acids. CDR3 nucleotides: TGTGCCAGCAGCGGGGGCCGTTACTCCTATAATTCACCCCTCCACTTT. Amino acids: CASSGGRYSYNSPLHF.

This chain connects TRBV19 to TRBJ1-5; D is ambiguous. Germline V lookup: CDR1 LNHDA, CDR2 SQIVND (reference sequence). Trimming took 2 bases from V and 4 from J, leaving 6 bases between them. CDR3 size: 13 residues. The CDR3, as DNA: TGTGCCAGTAGTATAAGGAGAAATCAGCCCCAGCATTTT. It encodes CASSIRRNQPQHF.

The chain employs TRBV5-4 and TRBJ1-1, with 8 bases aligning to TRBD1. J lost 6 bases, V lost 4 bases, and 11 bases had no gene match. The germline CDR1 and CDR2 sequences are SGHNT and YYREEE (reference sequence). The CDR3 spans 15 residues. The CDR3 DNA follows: TGTGCCAGCAGCGCCGCGACAGGGGAAGGTGCTGAAGCTTTCTTT. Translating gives CASSAATGEGAEAFF.

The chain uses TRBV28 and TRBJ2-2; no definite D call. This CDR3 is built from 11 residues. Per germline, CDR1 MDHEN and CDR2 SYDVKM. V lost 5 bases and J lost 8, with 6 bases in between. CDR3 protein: CASSPIGELFF. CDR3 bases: TGTGCCAGCAGTCCTATTGGGGAGCTGTTTTTT.

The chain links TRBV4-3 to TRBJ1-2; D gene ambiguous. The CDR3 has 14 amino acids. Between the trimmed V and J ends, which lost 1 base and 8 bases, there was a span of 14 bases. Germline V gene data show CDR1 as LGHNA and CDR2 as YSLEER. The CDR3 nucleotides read TGCGCCAGCAGCCAAGTGTTCCAGGCCGGCGGCTACACCTTC. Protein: CASSQVFQAGGYTF.

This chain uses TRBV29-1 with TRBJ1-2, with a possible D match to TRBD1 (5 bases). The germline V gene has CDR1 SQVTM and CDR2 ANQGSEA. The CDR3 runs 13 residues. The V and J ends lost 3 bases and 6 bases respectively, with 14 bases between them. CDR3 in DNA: TGCAGCGTTGAGGGGCCTTGGACTAATGGCTACACCTTC. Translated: CSVEGPWTNGYTF.

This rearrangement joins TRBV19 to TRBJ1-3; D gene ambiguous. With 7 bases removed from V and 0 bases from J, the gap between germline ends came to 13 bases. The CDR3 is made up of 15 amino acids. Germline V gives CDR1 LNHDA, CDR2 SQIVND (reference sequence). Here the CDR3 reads CASTPGGFSGNTIYF. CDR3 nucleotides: TGTGCCAGTACCCCAGGAGGGTTCTCTGGAAACACCATATATTTT. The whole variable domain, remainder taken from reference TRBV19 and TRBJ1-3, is DGGITQSPKYLFRKEGQNVTLSCEQNLNHDAMYWYRQDPGQGLRLIYYSQIVNDFQKGDIAEGYSVSREKKESFPLTVTSAQKNPTAFYLCASTPGGFSGNTIYFGEGSWLTVV.

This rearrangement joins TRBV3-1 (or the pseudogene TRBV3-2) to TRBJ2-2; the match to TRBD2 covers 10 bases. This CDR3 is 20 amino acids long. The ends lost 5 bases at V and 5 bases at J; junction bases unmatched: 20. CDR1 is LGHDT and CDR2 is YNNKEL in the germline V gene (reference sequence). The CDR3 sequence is CASSESDPSGGPHVTGELFF. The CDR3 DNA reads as TGTGCCAGCAGCGAAAGTGACCCTAGCGGGGGCCCCCACGTGACCGGGGAGCTGTTTTTT.

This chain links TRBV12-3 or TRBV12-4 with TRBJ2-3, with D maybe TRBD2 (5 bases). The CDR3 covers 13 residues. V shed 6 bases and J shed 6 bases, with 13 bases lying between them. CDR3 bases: TGTGCCAGCAGGTATACTAGTCTGGATACGCAGTATTTT. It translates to CASRYTSLDTQYF.

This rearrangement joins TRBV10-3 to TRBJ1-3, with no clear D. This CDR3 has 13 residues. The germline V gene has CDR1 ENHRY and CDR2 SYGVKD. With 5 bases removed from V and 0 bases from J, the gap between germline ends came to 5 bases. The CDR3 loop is CAISTDSGNTIYF. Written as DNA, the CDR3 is TGTGCCATCAGTACAGACTCTGGAAACACCATATATTTT.

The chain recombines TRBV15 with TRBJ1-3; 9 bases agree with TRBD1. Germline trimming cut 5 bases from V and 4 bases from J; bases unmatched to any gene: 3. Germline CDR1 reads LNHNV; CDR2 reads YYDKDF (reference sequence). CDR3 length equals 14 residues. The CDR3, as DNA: TGTGCCACCAGCCGGGACAGGGCCGGAAACACCATATATTTT. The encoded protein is CATSRDRAGNTIYF.

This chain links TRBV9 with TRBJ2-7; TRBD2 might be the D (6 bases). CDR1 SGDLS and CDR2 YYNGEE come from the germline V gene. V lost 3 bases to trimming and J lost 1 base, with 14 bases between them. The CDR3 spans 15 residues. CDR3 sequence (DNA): TGTGCCAGCAGCGGGGGCGGGACGAAATCCTACGAGCAGTACTTC. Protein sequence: CASSGGGTKSYEQYF.

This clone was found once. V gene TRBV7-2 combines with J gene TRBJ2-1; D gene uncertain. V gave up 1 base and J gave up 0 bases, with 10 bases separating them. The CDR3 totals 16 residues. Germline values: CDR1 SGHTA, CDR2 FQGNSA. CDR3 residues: CASSLGGGYSYNEQFF. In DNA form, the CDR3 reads TGTGCCAGCAGCTTAGGCGGCGGCTACTCCTACAATGAGCAGTTCTTC.

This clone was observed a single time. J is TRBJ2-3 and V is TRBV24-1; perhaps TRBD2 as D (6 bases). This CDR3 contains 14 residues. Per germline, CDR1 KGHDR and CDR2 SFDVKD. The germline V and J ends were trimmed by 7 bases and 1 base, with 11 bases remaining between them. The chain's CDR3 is CATRGEVGTDTQYF. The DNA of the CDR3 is TGTGCCACCAGGGGGGAGGTGGGCACAGATACGCAGTATTTT.

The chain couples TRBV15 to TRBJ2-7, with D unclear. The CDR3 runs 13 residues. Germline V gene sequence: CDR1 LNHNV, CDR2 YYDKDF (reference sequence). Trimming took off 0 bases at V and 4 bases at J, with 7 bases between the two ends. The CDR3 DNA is TGTGCCACCAGCAGAGATCAGTGGTACGAGCAGTACTTC. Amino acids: CATSRDQWYEQYF.

The chain's CDR3 is CASSREAGQGREQYF. Written as DNA, the CDR3 is TGTGCCAGCAGCCGCGAAGCCGGACAGGGCCGCGAGCAGTACTTC. J is TRBJ2-7 and V is TRBV28, with TRBD1 matching 8 bases. CDR1 is MDHEN, CDR2 SYDVKM, per germline. V dropped 6 bases and J dropped 6; count of bases not matched to a gene: 13. This CDR3 has 15 residues.

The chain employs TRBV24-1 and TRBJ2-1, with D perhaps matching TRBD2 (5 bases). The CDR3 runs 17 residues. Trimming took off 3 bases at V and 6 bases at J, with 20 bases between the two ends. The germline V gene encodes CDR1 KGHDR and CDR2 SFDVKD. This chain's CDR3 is CATSDTTDYRAANEQFF. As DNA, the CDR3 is TGTGCCACCAGTGATACAACAGACTACCGGGCAGCCAATGAGCAGTTCTTC.

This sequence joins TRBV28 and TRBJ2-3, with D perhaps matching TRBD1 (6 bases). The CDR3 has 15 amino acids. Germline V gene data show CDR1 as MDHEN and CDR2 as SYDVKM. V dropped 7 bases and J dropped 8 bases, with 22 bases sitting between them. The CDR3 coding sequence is TGTGCCAGCACCACCGGGTTTGGACAGTACGGTACGCAGTATTTT. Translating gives CASTTGFGQYGTQYF.

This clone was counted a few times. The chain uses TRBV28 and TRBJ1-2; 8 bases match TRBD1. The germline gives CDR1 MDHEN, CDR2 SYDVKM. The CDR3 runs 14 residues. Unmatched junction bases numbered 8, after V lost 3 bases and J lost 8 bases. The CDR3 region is CASSFRDRTVGYTF. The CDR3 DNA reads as TGTGCCAGCAGTTTCCGGGACAGGACAGTCGGCTACACCTTC.

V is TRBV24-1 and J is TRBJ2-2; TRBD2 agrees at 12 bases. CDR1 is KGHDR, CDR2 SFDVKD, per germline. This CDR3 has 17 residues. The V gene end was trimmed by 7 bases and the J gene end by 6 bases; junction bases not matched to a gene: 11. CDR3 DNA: TGTGCCACCAGCCTCACGACTAGCGGGAGTAAACCCGGGGAGCTGTTTTTT. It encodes CATSLTTSGSKPGELFF.